This T cell receptor (beta chain) derives from a study of regulatory T cells in long-lasting Graves disease. Study-level results: TCR diversity was lower in persistent than newly diagnosed Graves' disease.

This clonotype was seen more than once but under ten times. Its target is not known. Building of the TCR beta libraries involved iRepertoire HTBI primers and Arm-PCR of CDR3 regions. Each CDR3 protein gets one entry after TCRdb re-called the multiplex PCR reads with MiXCR. The sample lists 360,000 or so distinct CDR3 sequences, around 16% occurring once. Time point defined: newly diagnosed GD, antithyroid drugs for less than 3 months. PBMC-derived RNA was used for the TCR library. An endocrinology department located in Xi'an, China, was where the patients came from. These data also featured in a second study, about T cells in Graves' hyperthyroidism and ophthalmopathy. That source adds: Classification by a 13 V-J model distinguished ophthalmopathy from stable hyperthyroidism. Ophthalmopathy, which appeared later, was predicted by the model a median approximately 6.7 months before onset.

Sample: peripheral blood mononuclear cells (PBMCs), taken at new diagnosis, from a patient treated with antithyroid drugs. The source is a woman between 18 and 29 years old with Graves disease.

The CDR3 nucleotides are TGTGCCAGCAGTGTAGGGGGCCCGAACACTGAAGCTTTCTTT. Translating it yields CASSVGGPNTEAFF. The rearrangement uses TRBV6-1 and TRBJ1-1, with 7 bases aligning to TRBD1. CDR1 is MNHNS, CDR2 SASEGT, per germline. This CDR3 comprises 14 residues. Trimming cost V 4 bases and J 1 base; bases outside gene matches: 3.